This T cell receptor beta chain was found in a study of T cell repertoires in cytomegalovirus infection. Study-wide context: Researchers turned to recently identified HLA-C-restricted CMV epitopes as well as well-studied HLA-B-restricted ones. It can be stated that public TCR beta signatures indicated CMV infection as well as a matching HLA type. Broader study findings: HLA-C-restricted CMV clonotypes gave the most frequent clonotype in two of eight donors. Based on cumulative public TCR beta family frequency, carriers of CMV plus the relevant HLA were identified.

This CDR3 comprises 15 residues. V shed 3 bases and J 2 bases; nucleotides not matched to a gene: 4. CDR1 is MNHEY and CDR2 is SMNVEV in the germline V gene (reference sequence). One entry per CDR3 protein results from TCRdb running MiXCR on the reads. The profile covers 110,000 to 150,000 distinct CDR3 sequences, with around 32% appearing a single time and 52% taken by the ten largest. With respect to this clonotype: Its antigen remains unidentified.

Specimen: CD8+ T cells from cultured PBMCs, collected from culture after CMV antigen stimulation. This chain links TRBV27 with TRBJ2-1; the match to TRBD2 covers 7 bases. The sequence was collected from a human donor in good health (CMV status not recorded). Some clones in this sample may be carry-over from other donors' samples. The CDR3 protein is CASSFGGVAYNEQFF. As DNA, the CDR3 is TGTGCCAGCAGTTTTGGGGGGGTAGCCTACAATGAGCAGTTCTTC.